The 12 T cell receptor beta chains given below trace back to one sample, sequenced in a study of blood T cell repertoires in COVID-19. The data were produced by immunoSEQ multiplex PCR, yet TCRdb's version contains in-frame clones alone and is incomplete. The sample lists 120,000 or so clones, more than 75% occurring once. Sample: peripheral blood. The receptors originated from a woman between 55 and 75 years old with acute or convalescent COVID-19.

CDR3 sequence (DNA): TGTGCCAGCAGCGTAGGAATTGAGGGAGGTTATGGAGGCTACACCTTC. Protein sequence: CASSVGIEGGYGGYTF. The rearrangement links TRBV9 to TRBJ1-2; no reliable D call. Trimming removed 0 bases from V and 8 bases from J, with 20 bases in between. CDR1 is SGDLS and CDR2 is YYNGEE in the germline V gene. This CDR3 is 16 amino acids long.

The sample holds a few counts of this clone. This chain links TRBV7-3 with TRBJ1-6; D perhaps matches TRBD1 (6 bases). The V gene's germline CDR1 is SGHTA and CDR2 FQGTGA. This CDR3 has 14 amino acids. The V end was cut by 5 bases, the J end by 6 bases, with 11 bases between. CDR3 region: CASSLQGRNSPLHF. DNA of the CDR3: TGTGCCAGCAGCCTACAGGGACGTAATTCACCCCTCCACTTT.

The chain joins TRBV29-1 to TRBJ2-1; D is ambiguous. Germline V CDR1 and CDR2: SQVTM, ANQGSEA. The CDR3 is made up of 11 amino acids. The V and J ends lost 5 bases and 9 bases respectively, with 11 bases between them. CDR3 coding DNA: TGCAGCGTTCCGAATCGGTTTGAGCAGTTCTTC. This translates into CSVPNRFEQFF.

The DNA for the CDR3 is TGTGCCAGTAGTGTGGTGACAGGGGGTCTCACCGGGGAGCTGTTTTTT. Translated: CASSVVTGGLTGELFF. V is TRBV19 and J is TRBJ2-2; TRBD1 aligns across 9 bases. The V gene's germline CDR1 is LNHDA and CDR2 SQIVND (reference sequence). This CDR3 has 16 residues. J gave up 4 bases and V 5 bases, and 8 bases lay outside the gene matches.

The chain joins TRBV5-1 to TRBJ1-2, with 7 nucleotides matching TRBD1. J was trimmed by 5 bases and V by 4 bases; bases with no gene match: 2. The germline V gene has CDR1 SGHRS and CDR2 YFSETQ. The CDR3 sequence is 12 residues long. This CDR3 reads CASSADRYGYTF. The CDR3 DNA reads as TGCGCCAGCAGCGCGGACAGGTATGGCTACACCTTC.

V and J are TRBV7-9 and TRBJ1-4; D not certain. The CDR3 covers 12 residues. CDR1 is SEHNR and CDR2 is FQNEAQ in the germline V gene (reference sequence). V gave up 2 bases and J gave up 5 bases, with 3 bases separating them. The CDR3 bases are TGTGCCAGCAGCTTACGGAATGAAAAACTGTTTTTT. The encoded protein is CASSLRNEKLFF.

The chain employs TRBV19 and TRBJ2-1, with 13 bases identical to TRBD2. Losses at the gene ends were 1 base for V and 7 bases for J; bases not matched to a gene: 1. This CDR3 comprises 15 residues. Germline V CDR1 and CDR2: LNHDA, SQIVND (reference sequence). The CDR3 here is CASSIGTSGSNEQFF. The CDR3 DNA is TGTGCCAGTAGTATAGGGACTAGCGGGAGTAATGAGCAGTTCTTC.

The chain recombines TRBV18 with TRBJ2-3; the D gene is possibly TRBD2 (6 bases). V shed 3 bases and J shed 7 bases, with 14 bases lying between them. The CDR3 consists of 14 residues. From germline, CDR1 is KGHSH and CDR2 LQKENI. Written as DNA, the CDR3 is TGTGCCAGCTCACCGACAAGCGGGCAGCATACGCAGTATTTT. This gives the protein CASSPTSGQHTQYF.

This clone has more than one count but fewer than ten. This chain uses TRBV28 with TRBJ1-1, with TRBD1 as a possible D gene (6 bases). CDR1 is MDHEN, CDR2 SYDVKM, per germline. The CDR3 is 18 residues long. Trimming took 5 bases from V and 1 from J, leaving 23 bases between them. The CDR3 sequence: CASSTAYNNRDSNTEAFF. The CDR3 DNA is TGTGCCAGCAGTACGGCGTACAACAACAGGGATTCGAACACTGAAGCTTTCTTT.

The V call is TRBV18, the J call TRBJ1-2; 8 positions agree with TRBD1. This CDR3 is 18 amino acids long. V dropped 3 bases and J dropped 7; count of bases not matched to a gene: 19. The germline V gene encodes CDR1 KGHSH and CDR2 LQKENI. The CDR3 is CASSPQNLQGVSVVGYTF. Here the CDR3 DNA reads TGTGCCAGCTCACCCCAGAATTTACAGGGGGTTAGCGTGGTTGGCTACACCTTC.

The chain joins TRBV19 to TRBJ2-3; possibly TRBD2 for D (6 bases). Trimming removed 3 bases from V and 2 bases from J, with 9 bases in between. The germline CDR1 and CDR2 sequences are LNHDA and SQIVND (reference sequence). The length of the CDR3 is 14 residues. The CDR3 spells CASSMGLNTDTQYF. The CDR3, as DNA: TGTGCCAGTAGTATGGGACTGAACACAGATACGCAGTATTTT.

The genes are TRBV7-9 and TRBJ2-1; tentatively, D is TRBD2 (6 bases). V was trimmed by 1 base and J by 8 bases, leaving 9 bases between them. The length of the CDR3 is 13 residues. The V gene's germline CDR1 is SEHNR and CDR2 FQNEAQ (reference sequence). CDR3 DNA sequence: TGTGCCAGCAGCTTAGGATGGGGGGATGAGCAGTTCTTC. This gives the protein CASSLGWGDEQFF.